This TCR beta chain was obtained from a study of T cells expressing NK-cell markers. Study-wide context: All TCR beta repertoires analysed originated from sorted CD3+CD56+NKG2C+, CD3+CD56+NKG2C- and CD3+CD56-NKG2C+ T cells.

Germline values: CDR1 SGHNT, CDR2 YENEEA. The CDR3 covers 15 residues. Comment on this clonotype: The antigen remains undetermined.

TCRdb reprocessed the 5' RACE reads and keeps a single row for each CDR3 protein, giving no DNA. The sample table sets out some 390,000 distinct CDR3 sequences. General observations from the study: Dominant NKG2C+ clonotypes made up roughly 1.0-8% of CD8+ T cells in about six donors.

The rearrangement uses TRBV11-3 and TRBJ2-1; checking the TCRdb D call of TRBD2 is not possible without DNA. The sequence was collected from a woman aged 45-65 years in good health. The sample consisted of blood T cells: a sorted CD56 or NKG2C T cell subset, CD4+ or CD8+ T cells, or bulk PBMC T cells (not recorded which). The CDR3 loop reads CASSTSVSSYNEQFF.